Below, one T cell receptor beta chain is given with its context. Assay: immunoSEQ multiplex PCR; the TCRdb copy retains only in-frame clones and omits some. The sample has about 110,000 clones, roughly 90% seen once. This record belongs to a study of control samples from healthy donors and cancer patients. This CDR3 has 15 amino acids. Germline CDR1 is SGDLS and CDR2 is YYNGEE. V gave up 3 bases and J gave up 1 base, with 13 bases separating them. This rearrangement joins TRBV9 to TRBJ1-1, with a tentative D call TRBD1 (6 bases). The sequenced sample consisted of PBMCs. The source of this sequence is a woman aged 55 to 70 with lung cancer. The CDR3 protein is CASSAVTGRNTEAFF. Here the CDR3 DNA reads TGTGCCAGCAGCGCCGTGACAGGTAGGAACACTGAAGCTTTCTTT.